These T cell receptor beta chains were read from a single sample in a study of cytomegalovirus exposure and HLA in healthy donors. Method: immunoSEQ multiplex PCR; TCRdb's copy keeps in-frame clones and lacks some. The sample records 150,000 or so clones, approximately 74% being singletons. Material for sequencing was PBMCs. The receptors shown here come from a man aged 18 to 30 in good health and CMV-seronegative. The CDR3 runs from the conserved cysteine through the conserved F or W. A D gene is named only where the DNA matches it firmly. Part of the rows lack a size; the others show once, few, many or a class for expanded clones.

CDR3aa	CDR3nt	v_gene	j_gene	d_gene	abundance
CASSLWPRWGTMGEAFF	TGTGCCAGCAGCTTATGGCCTCGATGGGGGACAATGGGTGAAGCTTTCTTT	TRBV7-8	TRBJ1-1	.	.
CASSVSGQGATGELFF	TGCGCCAGCAGTGTCTCTGGACAGGGGGCCACCGGGGAGCTGTTTTTT	TRBV10-2	TRBJ2-2	TRBD1	.
CASSLDNMGLNTEAFF	TGCGCCAGCAGCTTGGATAATATGGGCTTGAACACTGAAGCTTTCTTT	TRBV5-1	TRBJ1-1	.	.
CASSLKVPTGAVSYEQYF	TGTGCCAGCAGCTTAAAAGTCCCGACAGGGGCCGTCTCCTACGAGCAGTACTTC	TRBV7-3	TRBJ2-7	TRBD1	.
CASSSTGPGEPQHF	TGTGCCAGCAGTTCGACAGGTCCCGGGGAGCCCCAGCATTTT	TRBV27	TRBJ1-5	.	.
CASSTTTGGNNEQYF	TGTGCCAGCAGCACGACGACAGGTGGAAATAATGAGCAGTACTTC	TRBV7-3	TRBJ2-7	.	.
CASSPLSGAEAFF	TGCGCCAGCAGCCCCCTGAGTGGTGCTGAAGCTTTCTTT	TRBV5-1	TRBJ1-1	.	.
CASRGPRGQEFEQYF	TGTGCCAGCAGGGGGCCCAGGGGGCAGGAGTTCGAGCAGTACTTC	TRBV6-6	TRBJ2-7	TRBD1	.
CASSREGGAEQYF	TGTGCCAGCAGCCGGGAGGGGGGGGCCGAGCAGTACTTC	TRBV5-4	TRBJ2-7	TRBD2	.
CASTPGLAGGTDTQYF	TGTGCCAGCACACCGGGACTAGCGGGGGGCACAGATACGCAGTATTTT	TRBV9	TRBJ2-3	TRBD2	.
CASSSVKSGANVLTF	TGTGCCAGCAGCTCCGTAAAATCTGGGGCCAACGTCCTGACTTTC	TRBV11-2	TRBJ2-6	.	.
CASSPGGEQFF	TGTGCCAGCAGCCCAGGGGGTGAGCAGTTCTTC	TRBV11-1	TRBJ2-1	TRBD1	once
CASSLVSAKNIQYF	TGTGCCAGCAGCTTAGTGTCGGCCAAAAACATTCAGTACTTC	TRBV11-2	TRBJ2-4	.	.
CASSREASGNEQFF	TGCGCCAGCAGTAGGGAGGCTAGCGGTAATGAGCAGTTCTTC	TRBV5-1	TRBJ2-1	TRBD2	.
CACSDRAYNADGYTF	TGTGCCTGTTCTGACAGGGCCTACAACGCTGATGGCTACACCTTC	TRBV30	TRBJ1-2	TRBD1	.
CASSWGGRSYEQYF	TGTGCCAGCAGCTGGGGGGGGCGGTCCTACGAGCAGTACTTC	TRBV5-6	TRBJ2-7	.	.
CASSSGTGRYNEQFF	TGCGCCAGCAGCTCCGGGACAGGGAGATACAATGAGCAGTTCTTC	TRBV5-1	TRBJ2-1	TRBD1	few
CASSLMPTGYEQYF	TGTGCCAGCAGTTTAATGCCTACCGGCTACGAGCAGTACTTC	TRBV27	TRBJ2-7	.	.
CASSAGTGENYQGYTF	TGCGCCAGCAGCGCCGGGACAGGGGAAAACTATCAGGGCTACACCTTC	TRBV5-1	TRBJ1-2	TRBD1	.
CASSFDLENDNEQFF	TGTGCCAGCAGCTTCGATCTCGAGAACGACAATGAGCAGTTCTTC	TRBV5-6	TRBJ2-1	.	few
CASSYGGAGANGLTF	TGCGCCAGCAGCTACGGGGGAGCTGGGGCCAACGGCCTGACTTTC	TRBV4-1	TRBJ2-6	.	.
CASSPPPSGSLQETQYF	TGTGCCAGCTCACCACCGCCTTCAGGGTCTCTCCAAGAGACCCAGTACTTC	TRBV18	TRBJ2-5	.	.
CASSSGRPYDNSPLHF	TGTGCCAGCTCATCGGGTCGACCCTACGATAATTCACCCCTCCACTTT	TRBV18	TRBJ1-6	.	.
CAWSVMWDREGYGYTF	TGTGCCTGGAGTGTAATGTGGGACAGGGAGGGGTATGGCTACACCTTC	TRBV30	TRBJ1-2	TRBD1	.
CASSLAWGAQGATDTQYF	TGTGCCAGCAGCTTAGCGTGGGGAGCGCAGGGGGCTACAGATACGCAGTATTTT	TRBV11-1	TRBJ2-3	TRBD1	once
CAISEWDSSSYNEQFF	TGTGCCATCAGTGAATGGGACAGCAGCTCCTACAATGAGCAGTTCTTC	TRBV10-3	TRBJ2-1	TRBD1	once
CASSLKRMNTEAFF	TGCGCCAGCAGCCTCAAGCGAATGAACACTGAAGCTTTCTTT	TRBV4-1	TRBJ1-1	.	.
CASSRTGGQDQPQHF	TGTGCCAGCAGTCGGACAGGGGGCCAGGATCAGCCCCAGCATTTT	TRBV6-5	TRBJ1-5	TRBD1	.